This TCR beta chain was documented in a study of T cell repertoires in cytomegalovirus infection. Study-wide background: Public TCR beta signatures indicated both CMV infection and matching HLA type. Study observations and caveats: Dominating the ex vivo response were HLA-C-restricted CMV-specific TCR beta clonotypes. Identification of carriers of CMV plus the relevant HLA was performed using cumulative public TCR beta family frequency.

A single record per CDR3 protein comes from TCRdb applying MiXCR to the reads. This table has approximately 630,000 distinct CDR3 sequences, roughly 24% appearing once. With respect to this clonotype: The antigen remains unidentified. With a much larger clone just one base away, this may be a read error.

Sequencing was carried out using CD8+ T cells from PBMCs. The clonotype comes from a human donor in good health (CMV status not recorded). Some clones in this sample may be carry-over from other donors' samples.

The CDR3 DNA reads TGTGTCAGCACGTGGGGGGATGAGCAGTTCTTC. This codes for CVSTWGDEQFF. V gene TRBV28 combines with J gene TRBJ2-1; tentative D call: TRBD2 (6 bases). CDR1 and CDR2 from the germline V gene are MDHEN and SYDVKM. The CDR3 runs to 11 residues.